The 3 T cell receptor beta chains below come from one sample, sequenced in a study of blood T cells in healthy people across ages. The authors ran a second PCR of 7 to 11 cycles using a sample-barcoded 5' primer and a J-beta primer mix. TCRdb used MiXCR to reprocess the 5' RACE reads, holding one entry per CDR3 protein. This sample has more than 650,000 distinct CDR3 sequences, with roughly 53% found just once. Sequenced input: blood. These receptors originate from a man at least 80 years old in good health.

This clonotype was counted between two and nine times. CDR3 region: CASSPQSGRAGEQFF. CDR3 in DNA: TGTGCCAGCTCGCCCCAAAGCGGGAGAGCCGGTGAGCAGTTCTTC. The V gene is TRBV18, the J gene TRBJ2-1; 8 nucleotides align to TRBD2. The CDR3 has 15 amino acids. V gave up 6 bases and J gave up 9 bases; unmatched junction bases: 13. Looked up from germline, CDR1 is KGHSH and CDR2 is LQKENI.

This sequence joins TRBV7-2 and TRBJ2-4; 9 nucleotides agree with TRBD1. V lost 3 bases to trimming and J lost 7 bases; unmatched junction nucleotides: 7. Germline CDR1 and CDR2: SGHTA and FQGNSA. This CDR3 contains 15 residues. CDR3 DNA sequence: TGTGCCAGCAGCTTCTCCTCCGGGACAGGGAACATTCAGTACTTC. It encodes CASSFSSGTGNIQYF.

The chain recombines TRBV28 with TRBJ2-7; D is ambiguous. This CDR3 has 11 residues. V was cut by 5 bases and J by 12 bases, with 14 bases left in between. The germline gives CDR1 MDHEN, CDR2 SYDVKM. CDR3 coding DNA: TGTGCCAGCAGTCCCGGGCCCCGGGCGTACTTC. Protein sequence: CASSPGPRAYF. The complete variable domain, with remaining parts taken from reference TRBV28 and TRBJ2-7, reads DVKVTQSSRYLVKRTGEKVFLECVQDMDHENMFWYRQDPGLGLRLIYFSYDVKMKEKGDIPEGYSVSREKKERFSLILESASTNQTSMYLCASSPGPRAYFGPGTRLTVT.